This T cell receptor (beta chain) is drawn from a study of cytomegalovirus exposure and HLA in healthy donors (dated by TCRdb to the late 2010s). Turning to the overall study: An earlier analysis of 550 to 700 of the donors reported 250 to 300 Gb of sequence data and some 120 million unique TCR beta sequences from 190 million or so T cells. About 280 gigabases of sequencing data and around 80 million unique TCR sequences made up an early release that covered several hundred HLA-typed donors. Among the approximately 430 genotyped donors, around 81% belonged to the genetic ancestry cluster associated with self-reported Caucasian donors. The aim of the study was to test whether cataloging public T cell receptors could identify signatures of past pathogen exposure. The T cell repertoires of under 750 subjects were profiled by immunosequencing and related to cytomegalovirus serostatus. In addition to the first cohort of about 650 subjects, a separate validation cohort of around 110 different subjects was used. To predict cytomegalovirus infection status, the study combined high-throughput TCR immunosequencing, statistical association of individual TCRs with disease status, and machine learning. To study patterns of TCR occurrence, a later analysis re-analyzed previously published TCR beta repertoires from 650 to 750 donors and added high-resolution HLA genotyping. In the later analysis, no new phenotypic data were used to find candidate immune exposures; instead, reliance was placed on TCR beta sequences and their occurrence across donors. In an earlier analysis of 550 to 700 of the donors, high-throughput TCR beta sequencing was used to judge whether each TCR beta V gene segment behaved as functional or pseudogenic. Donor age, sex, ethnicity and CMV serostatus were compiled alongside the repertoire data. A later genetic analysis used genome-wide SNP genotypes for about three fifths of the 666 donors, treating that subset as a discovery cohort. All discovery cohort repertoires had been generated using a single sequencing platform. HLA typing included class I and class II loci at four-digit resolution. The number of typed donors differed by locus: roughly 620-640 for A, B, C, DRB1 and DQB1; approximately 530 for DQA1; 606 for DPA1; and approximately 450 for DPB1. Because of strong linkage in the cohort, five DR-DQ haplotypes were treated as single units for association and clustering. Across around 400 genotyped donors of the cohort, an average of about 220,000 unique TCR beta nucleotide sequences per donor were sequenced, and roughly 20% of those sequences were non-productive. Broad study findings and their caveats: A total of fewer than 200 TCR beta chains were listed by the study as associated with cytomegalovirus. Linkage disequilibrium might explain the correlated functional status among segregating V segments, but an unknown experimental factor could not be ruled out. In a later analysis, most CMV-associated TCR beta chains were found to appear HLA-restricted, with HLA associations seemingly driven largely by CMV exposure. At a false discovery rate of 0.05, a later analysis linked around 17,000 TCR beta sequences to specific HLA alleles. Because counts were too low, more than 15 rarely observed V segments, including chromosome 9 orphons, were left out of the earlier analysis of about 500 of the donors. The only immune exposure information available for the cohort was CMV serostatus. In a later analysis, HLA-associated TCR beta chains were found to be more clonally expanded and to have lower generation probabilities than equally common non-associated chains. A further reported finding was that TCR beta sequences accurately predicted the HLA-A and HLA-B alleles for most subjects in the first cohort. The cohort was sequenced for TCR beta chains only, and without alpha or paired-chain data the features that could be detected were limited. The authors suggested that the approach could potentially be extended to other disease states and immunological phenotypes. Some IMGT-functional V segments, including TRBV6-2 and TRBV6-3, could not be told apart with the 87-base-pair reads, so those segments were excluded. In vitro tests confirmed that three of the cytomegalovirus-associated TCR beta chains recognize cytomegalovirus antigens. In an earlier analysis of more than 450 of the donors, most TCR beta V segments were observed in productive rearrangements about 90% or about 30% of the time, broadly matching IMGT annotations. According to a later analysis, TCR association rates differed among HLA loci, with DRB1 alleles showing the most associated TCRs and HLA-C alleles showing the fewest. In both the original and validation cohorts, the classifier was reported to diagnose cytomegalovirus status with high specificity and sensitivity. The sequencing pipeline was judged likely to have produced a cluster of highly shared sequence variants as a technical artifact. Presence/absence analyses assumed roughly uniform sequencing depth across donors, an assumption that may not hold. Several of the top co-occurrence clusters appeared to be linked to parvovirus B19, influenza, CMV and Epstein-Barr virus, according to a later analysis. A later genetic analysis reported fewer N-insertions in productive TCRs among donors in an Asian-associated ancestry cluster than the roughly 700-donor mean. Most TCR sequences were observed very rarely across donors, whereas some public TCRs were present in many individuals. When HLA alleles, especially DR and DQ, strongly co-occurred, attributing TCR associations to individual alleles was difficult. In a later genetic analysis, a missense DCLRE1C variant was associated with V-gene and J-gene trimming of TCR beta chains, and the association was replicated in an independent cohort. HLA typing was unavailable for some donors at each locus, so association tests used only the typed subset.

The cohort was made up of about 670 healthy bone marrow donors. All cohort members were sampled while nominally healthy, although unrecorded immune exposures were likely present. The donor tested CMV seropositive, placing the donor among the 250 to 300 seropositive members of the cohort. A peripheral blood sample was collected from each donor, and TCR beta sequencing was performed on peripheral blood mononuclear cells. Genomic DNA extraction from the blood cell samples was performed with the Qiagen DNeasy Blood Extraction Kit. In the case of this clone: The clone's antigen remains unknown. Per-base qualities were not stored, and no clone one base away is much larger.

The trim is 0 bases for V and 4 bases for J, with a gap of 7 bases between the germline ends. The CDR3, from cysteine to phenylalanine, totals 13 residues. The sequence is cut down to CDR3 DNA, 39 bases in frame from base 1. CDR1 and CDR2 were assigned from the germline V gene as SGHDT and YYEEEE. Library creation used the immunoSEQ multiplex PCR assay. For the multiplex PCR, a mixture combining 60 forward primers for TCR Vbeta segments and 13 reverse primers for TCR Jbeta segments was used. The CDR3 region of rearranged TCR beta genes was amplified from genomic DNA by a multiplex PCR assay. Amplified TCR beta libraries were sequenced as 87-base-pair reads on the Illumina HiSeq System. Per the source publication's procedure: A later analysis counted tens of millions of unique TCR beta chains across the 650 to 700 repertoires, and approximately 11 million of these chains were shared by at least two donors. Raw reads were error-corrected and collapsed into unique sequences by a nearest-neighbor algorithm in which closely related sequences were merged to remove PCR and sequencing errors. CDR3 sequences were aligned to IMGT reference sequences to assign V, D and J gene segments. For a sequence to be retained, at least a six-nucleotide match to both a V gene segment and a J gene segment was required. Rearrangements were classified as productive when the CDR3 lacked stop codons and remained in frame with V and J, and all other rearrangements were classified as non-productive. Following IMGT convention, CDR3 was defined as the stretch from the second conserved V-encoded cysteine to the conserved J-encoded phenylalanine. The earlier analysis of about 500 of the donors excluded sequences that lacked an unambiguous match to a single V gene segment. In an earlier analysis of approximately 550 of the donors, V segments were called functional above 56.7% productive rearrangements and were called segregating when the between-donor standard deviation exceeded 5%. To diagnose cytomegalovirus status from the catalog of TCR beta chain sequences, a statistical classification framework was built. V and J gene assignment, in a later analysis, came from comparing TCR nucleotide sequences with IMGT/GENE-DB human TR gene sequences. A later analysis assigned CDR3 sequences and most-parsimonious VDJ recombination scenarios with the TCRdist pipeline. In a later analysis, each TCR beta chain was defined by its CDR3 amino acid sequence together with its V-gene family, and reads lacking a unique V-gene family were excluded. As a way to deal with suspected cross-contamination and a sequencing artifact, a later analysis dropped 500 to 700 nucleotide sequences that were highly shared and had low generation probability. A later analysis calculated a clonal expansion index for each public chain from normalized within-repertoire ranks of inferred template counts. In a later analysis, generation probabilities were computed using a VDJ recombination model fitted to out-of-frame rearrangements, and the results were checked against IGoR. In a later analysis, hypergeometric tests were used to score TCR-TCR, TCR-HLA and TCR-CMV co-occurrence, with a repertoire-size bias correction applied to TCR pairs. A later analysis estimated false discovery rates by permuting HLA or CMV assignments 20 times. In a later analysis, co-occurring TCRs were grouped using DBSCAN, with TCRdist sequence similarity added in when clustering inside HLA-allele-positive subsets. Repertoires with fewer than 30,000 or more than 120,000 public chains were left out of co-occurrence clustering, as were about 5 repertoires with anomalous nucleotide sharing. In its TCRdb copy, this immuneACCESS table keeps in-frame sequences only and misses some clones. Where compared with another copy, unresolved V genes explain less than half of these, and the others have no known cause. That table is the source of V, J and clone size, and D and trimming were worked out from the DNA. This sample comprises 150,000 or so clones, roughly three quarters of them detected only once. Of the sample, around 4.6% falls within the top ten clones.

The specimen was PBMCs. The rearrangement combines TRBV5-6 with TRBJ1-2; too little of a D gene remains to name it. This clonotype was obtained from a man in his late teens or twenties in good health and CMV-seropositive. Here is the DNA: TGTGCCAGCAGCTTGGGGTCGGGCTATGGCTACACCTTC. It is translated as CASSLGSGYGYTF. The full variable domain, completed from the reference TRBV5-6 and TRBJ1-2 proteins outside the CDR3, reads DAGVTQSPTHLIKTRGQQVTLRCSPKSGHDTVSWYQQALGQGPQFIFQYYEEEERQRGNFPDRFSGHQFPNYSSELNVNALLLGDSALYLCASSLGSGYGYTFGSGTRLTVV.